This T cell receptor (beta chain) is from a study of blood T cells in healthy people across ages. Then a second PCR, running roughly 6 to 11 cycles, was carried out with a sample-barcoded 5' primer and a J-beta primer mix. TCRdb called the 5' RACE reads again in MiXCR, with one record for every CDR3 protein. The top ten hold over 10% of the sample, which has some 900,000 distinct CDR3 sequences, roughly 43% seen once. This CDR3 spans 14 amino acids. The V gene's germline CDR1 is MRHNA and CDR2 SNTAGT. Between the trimmed V and J ends, which lost 2 bases and 4 bases, there was a span of 11 bases. The individuals who served as donors were healthy Caucasians living in Russia, aged roughly 6 to 95. In regard to this clonotype: This may come from a read error, since a much larger clone is one base off.

The receptor was derived from a young man in good health. The sequencing input was blood. V is TRBV6-4 and J is TRBJ1-2, with D uncertain. In nucleotides, the CDR3 is TGTGCCAGCAGTGACGCAAGGGCAGGCTATGGCTACACCTTC. Translated, it gives CASSDARAGYGYTF.